This T cell receptor (beta chain) was captured in a study of blood T cells in healthy people across ages. Roughly 9.2 milliliters was the volume of peripheral blood drawn from each donor. Regarding this clonotype: The antigen is unknown.

Together with a sample-barcoded 5' primer, a J-beta primer mix was included in a second PCR lasting about 6 to 11 cycles. From each sample, at least 3 million paired-end reads containing CDR3 were obtained. TCRdb used MiXCR to reprocess the 5' RACE reads, holding one entry per CDR3 protein. This sample carries 550,000 to 650,000 distinct CDR3 sequences, approximately 30% of them seen once, and the ten largest clones take 15% to 18%. Study observations and caveats: Observed TCR beta diversity per million T cells went down as age went up. This fall followed a roughly linear course with age.

This receptor was taken from an elderly woman in good health. The material sequenced was blood.

The chain's CDR3 is CASYNGGGRSYNEQFF. CDR3 nucleotide sequence: TGTGCCAGCTACAACGGGGGGGGAAGGTCCTACAATGAGCAGTTCTTC. J is TRBJ2-1 and V is TRBV6-6; 8 bases are shared with TRBD2. CDR3 length: 16 residues. Unmatched junction bases numbered 10, after V lost 8 bases and J lost 1 base. In germline, CDR1 is MNHNY, CDR2 SVGAGI (reference sequence).